This T cell receptor (beta chain) was identified in a study of response to subunit inactivated influenza vaccine. General study results and limits: Authors proposed each seasonal influenza vaccination draws in few new T cells.

TCRdb independently ran MiXCR on the RT-PCR reads; one entry per CDR3 protein. The sample has about 650,000 distinct CDR3 sequences; about 15% are singletons. Per germline, CDR1 LGHNA and CDR2 YNFKEQ. Trimming stripped 1 base from V and 5 bases from J, with 20 bases between. CDR3 length equals 17 residues. Concerning this clonotype itself: Its matching antigen is unknown.

The source is a man between 45 and 60 years old who received an inactivated influenza vaccine. The J gene is TRBJ1-1, the V gene TRBV4-2; D perhaps matches TRBD1 (5 bases). The source material was PBMCs from blood, sampled roughly 2 weeks before vaccination. The CDR3 reads CASSQGGGNTGRTEAFF. The DNA of the CDR3 is TGTGCCAGCAGCCAAGGGGGCGGGAACACGGGCCGGACTGAAGCTTTCTTT.